The present entry profiles one TCR beta chain with its context. The antigen is not known. The CDR3 runs 12 residues. Germline V lookup: CDR1 MNHNS, CDR2 SASEGT. Trimming left V 0 bases short and J 7 bases short, with 7 bases between. The data derive from a study of cytomegalovirus exposure and HLA in healthy donors. General study points: There were under 200 TCR beta chains listed as cytomegalovirus-associated. In the 120 validation repertoires, around 95% of cluster scores exceeded 0, per a later analysis. Reported performance of the classifier showed diagnosis of cytomegalovirus status with high specificity and sensitivity.

Assay used: immunoSEQ multiplex PCR; TCRdb lists only in-frame clones, some missing. The table includes more than 90,000 clones, roughly 82% detected once. This chain joins TRBV6-1 and TRBJ2-7, with D perhaps matching TRBD2 (6 bases). Material for sequencing was PBMCs. The clonotype comes from a man between 18 and 29 years old in good health and CMV-seronegative. The CDR3 here is CASSEAGGEQYF. The CDR3 bases are TGTGCCAGCAGTGAAGCAGGAGGGGAGCAGTACTTC.